Presented here are 17 T cell receptor beta chains from one specimen sequenced in a study of technical replicates of blood from a handful of donors. Produced via immunoSEQ multiplex PCR; TCRdb's table is partial and in-frame only. The sample shows about 91,000 clones, less than 95% of them seen only once. Sequenced: T cells isolated from PBMCs. These receptors were taken from a human donor in good health.

V gene TRBV28 combines with J gene TRBJ2-3, with 7 bases lining up with TRBD2. The germline V gene has CDR1 MDHEN and CDR2 SYDVKM. V lost 5 bases to trimming and J lost 2 bases; unmatched junction nucleotides: 10. This CDR3 region has 16 residues. The CDR3 sequence: CASSRGVLEDTDTQYF. CDR3 sequence (DNA): TGTGCCAGCAGTCGGGGGGTTCTAGAAGACACAGATACGCAGTATTTT.

This chain connects TRBV19 to TRBJ2-4, with no clear D. V lost 3 bases and J 0 bases, leaving 9 bases between the germline ends. The germline V gene encodes CDR1 LNHDA and CDR2 SQIVND (reference sequence). This CDR3 region has 15 residues. CDR3 in amino acids: CASSIGGAAKNIQYF. The CDR3 DNA reads TGTGCCAGTAGTATTGGCGGCGCAGCCAAAAACATTCAGTACTTC.

The chain couples TRBV6-1 to TRBJ2-7; a weak D match, TRBD1 (6 bases). The V gene lost 4 bases and the J gene lost 0 bases, with 7 bases spanning the gap. The CDR3 extends over 13 amino acids. From germline, CDR1 is MNHNS and CDR2 SASEGT. CDR3 in amino acids: CASSGTVSYEQYF. The CDR3 nucleotides read TGTGCCAGCAGTGGGACAGTCTCCTACGAGCAGTACTTC.

This rearrangement joins TRBV29-1 to TRBJ2-3; D is unresolved. V was clipped by 4 bases and J by 3 bases, with 11 bases between them. This CDR3 has 13 residues. Germline V gene sequence: CDR1 SQVTM, CDR2 ANQGSEA. CDR3 DNA sequence: TGCAGCGTTGTCTACAGTTTTACAGATACGCAGTATTTT. It translates to CSVVYSFTDTQYF.

The chain is built from TRBV4-2 and TRBJ2-7, with 9 bases matching TRBD1. After removal of 2 bases from V and 9 bases from J, the junction contained 11 bases not matched to a gene. CDR3 length: 15 residues. CDR1 and CDR2 (germline): LGHNA, YNFKEQ. CDR3 sequence: CASSQWEQGTGMQYF. The CDR3 DNA reads as TGTGCCAGCAGCCAATGGGAACAGGGGACAGGGATGCAGTACTTC.

V is TRBV5-1 and J is TRBJ2-3; D is ambiguous. The germline gives CDR1 SGHRS, CDR2 YFSETQ. The CDR3 sequence is 14 residues long. V was shortened by 0 bases and J by 2 bases, with 7 bases between the two germline ends. The CDR3 region is CASSLVPVTDTQYF. DNA for the CDR3: TGCGCCAGCAGCTTGGTCCCGGTCACAGATACGCAGTATTTT.

The V and J genes are TRBV6-1 and TRBJ2-1, with TRBD1 matching 9 bases. The CDR3 covers 14 residues. Germline CDR1 and CDR2: MNHNS and SASEGT. The V gene end was trimmed by 6 bases and the J gene end by 7 bases; junction bases not matched to a gene: 7. CDR3 nucleotide sequence: TGTGCCAGCAGACGACAGGGGGGAAATAATGAGCAGTTCTTC. It yields the protein CASRRQGGNNEQFF.

This chain connects TRBV10-1 to TRBJ2-5, with 13 bases fitting TRBD2. This CDR3 spans 16 amino acids. Per the germline V gene, CDR1 is WNHNN and CDR2 is SYGVQD (reference sequence). V shed 4 bases and J 2 bases; nucleotides not matched to a gene: 4. CDR3 loop: CASSVGTSGTQETQYF. The CDR3 DNA reads TGCGCCAGCAGTGTGGGGACTAGCGGGACACAAGAGACCCAGTACTTC.

This clone was detected once. The V call is TRBV27, the J call TRBJ1-2, with D possibly matching TRBD1 (6 bases). V lost 3 bases, J lost 8 bases, and 13 bases lay in between. The length of the CDR3 is 13 residues. Germline V gene data show CDR1 as MNHEY and CDR2 as SMNVEV (reference sequence). The DNA of the CDR3 is TGTGCCAGCAGTTTCGGGGACGGACAGGGCTACACCTTC. Amino acids: CASSFGDGQGYTF.

The V and J genes are TRBV27 and TRBJ1-5; D is uncertain. The V end was cut by 2 bases, the J end by 9 bases, with 14 bases between. This CDR3 has 14 residues. CDR1 and CDR2 from the germline V gene are MNHEY and SMNVEV (reference sequence). CDR3 residues: CASSLTEGAAPQHF. The CDR3 DNA is TGTGCCAGCAGTTTAACCGAGGGAGCGGCGCCCCAGCATTTT.

The V and J genes are TRBV4-1 and TRBJ1-1; TRBD1 matches 7 bases. In germline, CDR1 is MGHRA, CDR2 YSYEKL. The CDR3 contains 14 residues. The V segment lost 4 bases and the J segment 3 bases; nucleotides outside the gene matches: 5. The CDR3 sequence: CASSPGGSDTEAFF. In nucleotides, the CDR3 is TGCGCCAGCAGCCCAGGGGGTTCAGACACTGAAGCTTTCTTT.

Turning to this clone: The sample carries other DNA sequences with the same CDR3. This rearrangement joins TRBV4-1 to TRBJ2-1, with TRBD2 identical over 8 bases. CDR3 length: 15 amino acids. Germline CDR1 is MGHRA and CDR2 is YSYEKL. With 1 base clipped from V and 4 bases from J, the junction kept 3 bases outside the gene matches. CDR3 bases: TGCGCCAGCAGCCAAGGTGCGGGAGGTTACAATGAGCAGTTCTTC. It is translated as CASSQGAGGYNEQFF.

The chain is built from TRBV7-9 and TRBJ1-5, with TRBD1 matching 10 bases. The junction had 5 bases not matched to a gene; V was cut back by 6 bases and J by 3 bases. The CDR3 loop spans 15 amino acids. The germline CDR1 and CDR2 sequences are SEHNR and FQNEAQ (reference sequence). The CDR3 nucleotides read TGTGCCAGCAGGAGGGACAGGGGCTTCAATCAGCCCCAGCATTTT. This sequence encodes CASRRDRGFNQPQHF.

The chain carries TRBV7-9 and TRBJ2-7; a possible D gene is TRBD1 (7 bases). Trimming cost V 5 bases and J 1 base, with 12 bases left between them. The V gene's germline CDR1 is SEHNR and CDR2 FQNEAQ (reference sequence). The CDR3 spans 14 residues. The CDR3 sequence is CASSQTGRSYEQYF. CDR3 bases: TGTGCCAGCAGCCAGACAGGGAGGTCCTACGAGCAGTACTTC. Variable domain in full (rest from reference TRBV7-9 and TRBJ2-7): DTGVSQNPRHKITKRGQNVTFRCDPISEHNRLYWYRQTLGQGPEFLTYFQNEAQLEKSRLLSDRFSAERPKGSFSTLEIQRTEQGDSAMYLCASSQTGRSYEQYFGPGTRLTVT.

The genes are TRBV2 and TRBJ2-7, with 11 bases identical to TRBD2. Losses at the gene ends were 8 bases for V and 6 bases for J; bases not matched to a gene: 12. The CDR3 consists of 15 residues. The germline V gene has CDR1 SNHLY and CDR2 FYNNEI. The chain's CDR3 is CASSWNPGTSGEQYF. The CDR3 nucleotides are TGTGCCAGCTCTTGGAACCCCGGGACTAGCGGCGAGCAGTACTTC.

J is TRBJ1-2 and V is TRBV5-6; 10 nucleotides agree with TRBD1. The CDR3 is 15 amino acids. The V segment lost 4 bases and the J segment 2 bases; nucleotides outside the gene matches: 5. Germline V lookup: CDR1 SGHDT, CDR2 YYEEEE. CDR3 DNA: TGTGCCAGCAGCCTTAGGGACAGGGGCAACTATGGCTACACCTTC. Translated, it gives CASSLRDRGNYGYTF.

V and J are TRBV13 and TRBJ2-7; TRBD1 matches at 8 bases. This CDR3 is 16 amino acids long. Germline V CDR1 and CDR2: PRHDT, FYEKMQ (reference sequence). The ends lost 0 bases at V and 4 bases at J; junction bases unmatched: 8. In DNA form, the CDR3 reads TGTGCCAGCAGCTTAGGGGACAGGGTAAGCGTGTACGAGCAGTACTTC. Residues: CASSLGDRVSVYEQYF.